Listed here are 23 T cell receptor beta chains from one sample, sequenced in a study of cytomegalovirus exposure and HLA in healthy donors. The primer mix had 60 Vbeta and 13 Jbeta primers. Only in-frame clones appear in the TCRdb table, and some are missing; sequencing was by immunoSEQ multiplex PCR. Of approximately 85,000 clones in the sample, about four fifths were seen once. Sequencing was performed on PBMCs. The receptors come from a man younger than 40 in good health and CMV-seronegative.

The chain links TRBV11-2 to TRBJ1-2, with D possibly TRBD1 on 6 matching bases. This CDR3 spans 17 amino acids. CDR1 is SGHAT and CDR2 is FQNNGV in the germline V gene. With 4 bases removed from V and 0 bases from J, the gap between germline ends came to 18 bases. The CDR3 protein is CASSSYRVRMPNYGYTF. CDR3 nucleotide sequence: TGTGCCAGCAGCTCTTACAGGGTGCGGATGCCTAACTATGGCTACACCTTC.

The chain couples TRBV10-3 to TRBJ2-7; unclear D gene. CDR3 length equals 15 residues. Germline CDR1 ENHRY, CDR2 SYGVKD. V was cut by 6 bases and J by 4 bases, with 19 bases left in between. In nucleotides, the CDR3 is TGTGCCATCAGGGATCGCCGAGACTCCTCATACGAGCAGTACTTC. Translation gives CAIRDRRDSSYEQYF.

V usage is TRBV7-9 and J usage is TRBJ1-4; the D gene is possibly TRBD1 (5 bases). The CDR3 runs to 16 residues. Germline CDR1 and CDR2: SEHNR and FQNEAQ (reference sequence). Trimming cost V 2 bases and J 6 bases, with 16 bases left between them. The CDR3 DNA follows: TGTGCCAGCAGCTTATTGGATGTGCAGGGTTATGAAAAACTGTTTTTT. Encoded protein: CASSLLDVQGYEKLFF.

V gene TRBV5-1 combines with J gene TRBJ2-7; a weak D match, TRBD1 (5 bases). This CDR3 comprises 14 residues. The germline V gene encodes CDR1 SGHRS and CDR2 YFSETQ. The V end was cut by 2 bases, the J end by 0 bases, with 9 bases between. The CDR3 nucleotides read TGCGCCAGCAGCTTCTCTACAGGCTCCTACGAGCAGTACTTC. Translating gives CASSFSTGSYEQYF. The variable domain in full, completed from reference TRBV5-1 and TRBJ2-7, reads KAGVTQTPRYLIKTRGQQVTLSCSPISGHRSVSWYQQTPGQGLQFLFEYFSETQRNKGNFPGRFSGRQFSNSRSEMNVSTLELGDSALYLCASSFSTGSYEQYFGPGTRLTVT.

This rearrangement joins TRBV7-2 to TRBJ2-5; 11 bases fit TRBD2. The CDR3 spans 15 residues. From germline, CDR1 is SGHTA and CDR2 FQGNSA. V gave up 5 bases and J gave up 5 bases; unmatched junction bases: 7. CDR3 in amino acids: CASSTRLAGKETQYF. The CDR3 DNA sequence: TGTGCCAGCAGCACTCGACTAGCGGGAAAGGAGACCCAGTACTTC.

This clone was observed once. The chain carries TRBV11-3 and TRBJ2-1; 11 nucleotides agree with TRBD1. This CDR3 comprises 15 residues. CDR1 and CDR2 from the germline V gene are SGHNT and YENEEA. The V segment lost 1 base and the J segment 7 bases; nucleotides outside the gene matches: 3. CDR3 sequence (DNA): TGTGCCAGCAGCTTAGGGGACAGGGGGTATAATGAGCAGTTCTTC. Translation: CASSLGDRGYNEQFF. Based on the CDR3 plus reference TRBV11-3 and TRBJ2-1, the full variable domain is EAGVVQSPRYKIIEKKQPVAFWCNPISGHNTLYWYLQNLGQGPELLIRYENEEAVDDSQLPKDRFSAERLKGVDSTLKIQPAELGDSAVYLCASSLGDRGYNEQFFGPGTRLTVL.

The chain uses TRBV14 and TRBJ2-7; TRBD2 is a possible D gene (6 bases). Germline assignment: CDR1 SGHDN and CDR2 FVKESK. Trimming removed 4 bases from V and 2 bases from J, with 15 bases in between. This CDR3 region has 15 residues. The CDR3 protein is CASSPYVAGPYEQYF. DNA of the CDR3: TGTGCCAGCAGCCCATACGTGGCGGGGCCCTACGAGCAGTACTTC.

V usage is TRBV7-6 and J usage is TRBJ2-7; TRBD2 matches at 8 bases. Germline values: CDR1 SGHVS, CDR2 FNYEAQ. The length of the CDR3 is 15 residues. V was pared by 1 base and J by 2 bases, with 4 bases of the junction left unmatched. The CDR3 sequence: CASSLEAGRAYEQYF. The CDR3 nucleotides read TGTGCCAGCAGCTTAGAGGCCGGGAGGGCCTACGAGCAGTACTTC.

The genes are TRBV5-1 and TRBJ2-2, with 10 positions matching TRBD2. This CDR3 has 13 amino acids. From germline, CDR1 is SGHRS and CDR2 YFSETQ. The trim removed 6 bases at V and 6 bases at J, leaving 2 bases unmatched. CDR3 DNA: TGCGCCAGCAAGCGGGAGGGCCCCGGGGAGCTGTTTTTT. Its translation: CASKREGPGELFF. The full variable domain, its missing parts supplied by reference TRBV5-1 and TRBJ2-2, is KAGVTQTPRYLIKTRGQQVTLSCSPISGHRSVSWYQQTPGQGLQFLFEYFSETQRNKGNFPGRFSGRQFSNSRSEMNVSTLELGDSALYLCASKREGPGELFFGEGSRLTVL.

V gene TRBV2 combines with J gene TRBJ2-1, with D possibly matching TRBD2 (6 bases). The CDR3 is 14 residues long. V dropped 8 bases and J dropped 4 bases, with 15 bases sitting between them. The germline CDR1 and CDR2 sequences are SNHLY and FYNNEI. The CDR3 protein is CASQGGVLYNEQFF. As DNA, the CDR3 is TGTGCCAGCCAAGGAGGGGTACTTTACAATGAGCAGTTCTTC. Drawing the rest from reference TRBV2 and TRBJ2-1, the complete variable domain is EPEVTQTPSHQVTQMGQEVILRCVPISNHLYFYWYRQILGQKVEFLVSFYNNEISEKSEIFDDQFSVERPDGSNFTLKIRSTKLEDSAMYFCASQGGVLYNEQFFGPGTRLTVL.

The chain combines TRBV5-4 with TRBJ1-1; D ambiguous. V lost 0 bases, J lost 4 bases, and 10 bases lay in between. The length of the CDR3 is 14 residues. The germline V gene has CDR1 SGHNT and CDR2 YYREEE (reference sequence). CDR3 nucleotide sequence: TGTGCCAGCAGCTTGGACAGATATAGCACTGAAGCTTTCTTT. Residues: CASSLDRYSTEAFF.

Only a few counts were recorded for this clone. V usage is TRBV6-5 and J usage is TRBJ1-1; D not resolved. V lost 0 bases, J lost 4 bases, and 9 bases lay in between. Looked up from germline, CDR1 is MNHEY and CDR2 is SVGAGI. The CDR3 is 14 residues long. The CDR3 region is CASSYSAGTTEAFF. DNA of the CDR3: TGTGCCAGCAGTTACTCGGCAGGAACCACTGAAGCTTTCTTT.

The J gene is TRBJ1-5, the V gene TRBV6-1; TRBD1 is a possible D gene (6 bases). CDR1 is MNHNS and CDR2 is SASEGT in the germline V gene. This CDR3 has 15 residues. V dropped 4 bases and J dropped 2 bases, with 12 bases sitting between them. CDR3 residues: CASSARGGGNQPQHF. Written as DNA, the CDR3 is TGTGCCAGCAGTGCCAGGGGTGGGGGCAATCAGCCCCAGCATTTT.

The genes are TRBV7-2 and TRBJ1-5; tentatively, D is TRBD1 (6 bases). Germline V gene lookup returns CDR1 SGHTA and CDR2 FQGNSA. The V gene lost 5 bases and the J gene lost 10 bases, with 15 bases spanning the gap. CDR3 size: 13 residues. The chain's CDR3 is CASSPTSRGPQHF. The CDR3 DNA reads as TGTGCCAGCAGCCCCACGTCCAGGGGTCCCCAGCATTTT.

This sequence joins TRBV7-9 and TRBJ2-1, with 15 bases matching TRBD2. Trimming at V came to 1 base and at J to 7 bases, leaving 5 bases not matched to a gene. The CDR3 contains 17 residues. Germline V gene data show CDR1 as SEHNR and CDR2 as FQNEAQ (reference sequence). The CDR3 loop is CASSLVIGTSGGNEQFF. Written as DNA, the CDR3 is TGTGCCAGCAGCTTAGTGATCGGGACTAGCGGGGGGAATGAGCAGTTCTTC.

This chain connects TRBV5-4 to TRBJ1-5; D remains ambiguous. Per the germline V gene, CDR1 is SGHNT and CDR2 is YYREEE (reference sequence). Trimming removed 0 bases at V and 5 bases at J, with 18 bases between. The CDR3 runs 17 residues. CDR3 in DNA: TGTGCCAGCAGCTTGGGTGGCAGGCCGGGAGTGGATCAGCCCCAGCATTTT. This codes for CASSLGGRPGVDQPQHF.

This clone has just a few counts. The chain links TRBV4-1 to TRBJ2-5; D is possibly TRBD2 (5 bases). The better agreement between TRBJ2-7 and the DNA end casts doubt on the J call. This CDR3 comprises 15 residues. CDR1 and CDR2 from the germline V gene are MGHRA and YSYEKL. The CDR3 loop is CASSQGRALDYEQYF. Here the CDR3 DNA reads TGCGCCAGCAGCCAAGGGCGGGCTCTTGACTACGAGCAGTACTTC.

The genes are TRBV5-6 and TRBJ1-5, with 7 bases lining up with TRBD1. The CDR3 has 14 residues. With 4 bases clipped from V and 4 bases from J, the junction kept 5 bases outside the gene matches. Looked up from germline, CDR1 is SGHDT and CDR2 is YYEEEE. CDR3 nucleotide sequence: TGTGCCAGCAGCCATGACAGGGTTAATCAGCCCCAGCATTTT. Its protein product is CASSHDRVNQPQHF. Together with reference TRBV5-6 and TRBJ1-5, the CDR3 gives the full variable domain: DAGVTQSPTHLIKTRGQQVTLRCSPKSGHDTVSWYQQALGQGPQFIFQYYEEEERQRGNFPDRFSGHQFPNYSSELNVNALLLGDSALYLCASSHDRVNQPQHFGDGTRLSIL.

This clone has only one observation. CDR3 nucleotides: TGTGCCAGCAGCCAGGGGACAGTCGATGCGCAGTTCTTC. It specifies CASSQGTVDAQFF. The chain couples TRBV5-4 to TRBJ2-1; TRBD1 aligns across 7 bases. Germline lookup yields CDR1 SGHNT and CDR2 YYREEE (reference sequence). CDR3 size: 13 residues. The V segment lost 4 bases and the J segment 12 bases; nucleotides outside the gene matches: 10.

The chain links TRBV10-1 to TRBJ2-3, with 7 bases lining up with TRBD1. Germline CDR1 reads WNHNN; CDR2 reads SYGVQD (reference sequence). V was clipped by 5 bases and J by 1 base; unmatched bases: 3. The CDR3 is 14 amino acids. CDR3 in amino acids: CASSKDRGTDTQYF. The CDR3 nucleotides read TGCGCCAGCAGTAAAGACAGGGGCACAGATACGCAGTATTTT.

The rearrangement uses TRBV5-5 and TRBJ1-2, with TRBD1 matching 9 bases. From germline, CDR1 is SGHKS and CDR2 YYEKEE (reference sequence). The CDR3 extends over 14 amino acids. The J segment lost 8 bases and the V segment lost 3 bases, leaving 8 bases of the junction unmatched. CDR3 nucleotides: TGTGCCAGCAGCTCGTCACAGGGGGCATTAGGCTACACCTTC. This sequence encodes CASSSSQGALGYTF.

The rearrangement links TRBV18 to TRBJ1-4; 8 nucleotides agree with TRBD1. CDR3 length equals 18 residues. V dropped 1 base and J dropped 0; count of bases not matched to a gene: 7. Germline V gene data show CDR1 as KGHSH and CDR2 as LQKENI. The CDR3 sequence: CASSPQQGESTTNEKLFF. The DNA for the CDR3 is TGTGCCAGCTCACCACAACAGGGGGAGTCCACAACTAATGAAAAACTGTTTTTT.

This sequence joins TRBV28 and TRBJ1-3, with TRBD1 as a possible D gene (6 bases). CDR1 and CDR2 (germline): MDHEN, SYDVKM. V was cut by 4 bases and J by 2 bases, with 9 bases left in between. This CDR3 contains 14 residues. CDR3 amino acids: CASSWGGPGNTIYF. For the CDR3, the DNA is TGTGCCAGCAGTTGGGGGGGCCCTGGAAACACCATATATTTT.